These T cell receptor beta chains were read from a single sample in a study of OX40 agonist ivuxolimab in advanced cancers. TCRdb's copy holds only in-frame clones and misses some; the assay was immunoSEQ multiplex PCR. The repertoire has 50,000 to 85,000 clones, approximately 81% of them found once; the top ten carry roughly 4%. Sequenced here: CD4+ or CD8+ T cells sorted from blood, sampled in a trial of the OX40 agonist ivuxolimab. These receptor sequences come from an adult with an advanced solid tumor such as melanoma, head and neck, liver or kidney cancer. Both conserved end residues are trimmed from each CDR3. Expanded clones get a size class; other rows say once, few or many, or leave the size out.

v_gene | abundance | CDR3aa
TRBV5-1 | . | ASSLEGVLSGKLF
TRBV5-1 | . | ASSRGLNTGELF
TRBV5-6 | . | ASSLDRVEGYT
TRBV7-7 | . | ASSLVGANTGELF
TRBV19 | . | ASSLRLAGLSYEQY
TRBV7-2 | . | ASSPGRGKGANVLT
TRBV30 | . | AWGFGSGANVLT
TRBV5-6 | . | ASSWGTGRGLVTQY
TRBV6-6 | . | ASSPDGSQPQH
TRBV11-1 | . | ASSLGTIQGAVADTQY
TRBV7-9 | once | ASSFLSLQETQY